This TCR beta chain was identified during a study of patients and donors after allogeneic stem cell transplantation. In TCRdb, the RT-PCR reads were re-called with MiXCR into one record per CDR3 protein. The sample consists of roughly 230,000 distinct CDR3 sequences, 14% of them appearing once. The CDR3 consists of 14 residues. The V gene's germline CDR1 is DFQATT and CDR2 SNEGSKA (reference sequence). V lost 6 bases, J lost 0 bases, and 14 bases lay in between. This TCR came from a human donor who was either an allogeneic HSCT recipient or a stem cell or donor lymphocyte infusion donor (not recorded which). It is not recorded whose cells these are; they may come from a transplant donor. Sequenced material: blood, either unsorted or a sorted T cell fraction (not recorded which). The chain uses TRBV20-1 and TRBJ2-5; no reliable D call. This CDR3 is CSARVTTHQETQYF. CDR3 sequence (DNA): TGCAGTGCCCGAGTAACGACCCACCAAGAGACCCAGTACTTC.